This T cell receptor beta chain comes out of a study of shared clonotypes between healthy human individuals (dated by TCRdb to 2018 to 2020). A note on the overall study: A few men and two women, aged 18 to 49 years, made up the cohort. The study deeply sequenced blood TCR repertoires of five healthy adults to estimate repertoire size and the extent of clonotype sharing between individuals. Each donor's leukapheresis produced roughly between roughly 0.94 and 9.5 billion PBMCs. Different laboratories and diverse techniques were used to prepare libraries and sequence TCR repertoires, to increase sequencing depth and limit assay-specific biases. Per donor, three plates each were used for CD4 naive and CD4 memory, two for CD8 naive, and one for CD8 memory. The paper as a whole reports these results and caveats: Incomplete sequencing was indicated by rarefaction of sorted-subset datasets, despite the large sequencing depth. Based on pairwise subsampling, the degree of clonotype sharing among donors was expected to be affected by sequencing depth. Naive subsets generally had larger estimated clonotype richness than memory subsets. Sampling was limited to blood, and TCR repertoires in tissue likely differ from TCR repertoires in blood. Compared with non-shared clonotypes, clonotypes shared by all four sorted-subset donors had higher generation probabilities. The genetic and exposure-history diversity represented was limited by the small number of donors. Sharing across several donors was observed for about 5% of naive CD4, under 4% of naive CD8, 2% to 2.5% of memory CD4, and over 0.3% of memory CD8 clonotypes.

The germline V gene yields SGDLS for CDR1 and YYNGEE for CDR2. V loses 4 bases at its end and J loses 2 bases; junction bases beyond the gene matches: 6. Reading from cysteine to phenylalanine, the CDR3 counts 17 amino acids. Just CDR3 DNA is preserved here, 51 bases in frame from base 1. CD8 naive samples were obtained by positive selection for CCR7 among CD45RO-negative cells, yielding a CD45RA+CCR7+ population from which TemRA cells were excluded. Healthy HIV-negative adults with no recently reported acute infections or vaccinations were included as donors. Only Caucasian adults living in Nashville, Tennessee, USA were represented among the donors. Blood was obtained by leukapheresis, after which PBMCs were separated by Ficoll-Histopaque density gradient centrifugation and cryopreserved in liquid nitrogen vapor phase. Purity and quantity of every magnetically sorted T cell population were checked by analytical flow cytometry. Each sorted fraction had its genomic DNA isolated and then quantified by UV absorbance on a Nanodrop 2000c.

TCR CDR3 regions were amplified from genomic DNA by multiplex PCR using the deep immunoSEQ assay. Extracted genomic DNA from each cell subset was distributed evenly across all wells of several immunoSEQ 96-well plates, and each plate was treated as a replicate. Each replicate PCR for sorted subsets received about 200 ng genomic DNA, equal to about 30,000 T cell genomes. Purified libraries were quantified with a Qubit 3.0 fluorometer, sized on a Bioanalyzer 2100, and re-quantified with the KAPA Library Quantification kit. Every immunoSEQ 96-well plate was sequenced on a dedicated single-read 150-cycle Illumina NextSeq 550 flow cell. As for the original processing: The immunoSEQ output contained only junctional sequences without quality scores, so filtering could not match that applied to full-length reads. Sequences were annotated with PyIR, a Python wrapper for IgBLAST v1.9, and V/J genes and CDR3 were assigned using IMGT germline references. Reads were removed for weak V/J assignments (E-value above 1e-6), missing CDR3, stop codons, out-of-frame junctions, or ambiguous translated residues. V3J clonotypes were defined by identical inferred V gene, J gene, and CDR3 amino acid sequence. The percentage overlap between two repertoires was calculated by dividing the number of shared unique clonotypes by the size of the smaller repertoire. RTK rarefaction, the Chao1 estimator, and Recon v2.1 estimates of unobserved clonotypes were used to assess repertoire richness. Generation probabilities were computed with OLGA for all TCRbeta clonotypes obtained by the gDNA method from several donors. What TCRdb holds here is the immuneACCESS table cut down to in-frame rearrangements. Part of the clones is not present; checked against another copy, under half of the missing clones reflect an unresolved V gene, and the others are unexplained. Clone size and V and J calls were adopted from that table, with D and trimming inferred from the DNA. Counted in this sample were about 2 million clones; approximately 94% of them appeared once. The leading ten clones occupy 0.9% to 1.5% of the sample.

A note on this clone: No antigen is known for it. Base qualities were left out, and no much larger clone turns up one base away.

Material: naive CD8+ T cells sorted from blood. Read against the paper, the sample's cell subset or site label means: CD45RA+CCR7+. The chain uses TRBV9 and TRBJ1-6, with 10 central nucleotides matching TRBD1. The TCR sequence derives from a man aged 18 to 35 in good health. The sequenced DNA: TGTGCCAGCAGCCCATGGGACAGGGGCGCCTATAATTCACCCCTCCACTTT. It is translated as CASSPWDRGAYNSPLHF.